The rows below give T cell receptor beta chains drawn from one sample of a study of T-cell reconstitution after alpha-beta-depleted transplantation in children. In TCRdb, the PCR reads were re-called with MiXCR into one record per CDR3 protein. The data hold a few hundred thousand distinct CDR3 sequences, with more than 20% observed a single time. The sample here was PBMCs, taken before TCRalphabeta/CD19-depleted stem cell transplant. The receptors here all came from a boy in the first two years of life with Wiskott-Aldrich syndrome, due to receive a stem cell transplant. Each CDR3 is given with its conserved first and last residue. D genes are given only for firm matches. Not all rows give a size; the values are once, few, many and, for expanded clones, a class.

clone_size: few
v_call: TRBV27
d_call: NA
cdr3_length: 13
j_call: TRBJ1-6
cdr3_nt: TGTGCCAGCAGTTTCTGGGCGGATTCACCCCTCCACTTT
cdr3_aa: CASSFWADSPLHF

clone_size: NA
v_call: TRBV20-1
d_call: TRBD2
cdr3_length: 18
j_call: TRBJ2-1
cdr3_nt: TGCAGTGCTAGAGGCGCGGGGGGTCGGGAGGGCAGTCGCAATGAGCAGTTCTTC
cdr3_aa: CSARGAGGREGSRNEQFF

clone_size: few
v_call: TRBV12-3/TRBV12-4
d_call: NA
cdr3_length: 13
j_call: TRBJ2-1
cdr3_nt: TGTGCCAGCGGCATGTTCTCCTACAATGAGCAGTTCTTC
cdr3_aa: CASGMFSYNEQFF

clone_size: NA
v_call: TRBV12-3/TRBV12-4
d_call: NA
cdr3_length: 12
j_call: TRBJ2-7
cdr3_nt: TGTGCCAGCAGTTACCGTCTCTACGAGCAGTACTTC
cdr3_aa: CASSYRLYEQYF

clone_size: NA
v_call: TRBV20-1
d_call: NA
cdr3_length: 12
j_call: TRBJ1-1
cdr3_nt: TGCAGTGCCCGCCGACAGAATGGAGAAGCTTTCTTT
cdr3_aa: CSARRQNGEAFF

clone_size: few
v_call: TRBV29-1
d_call: NA
cdr3_length: 16
j_call: TRBJ2-1
cdr3_nt: TGCAGCGTTGAAGATCTGGTCTTCGGCTCCTACAATGAGCAGTTCTTC
cdr3_aa: CSVEDLVFGSYNEQFF

clone_size: NA
v_call: TRBV7-9
d_call: NA
cdr3_length: 14
j_call: TRBJ2-2
cdr3_nt: TGTGCCAGCAGCCGACAGAAAAACACCGGGGAGCTGTTTTTT
cdr3_aa: CASSRQKNTGELFF

clone_size: NA
v_call: TRBV19
d_call: TRBD2
cdr3_length: 20
j_call: TRBJ2-1
cdr3_nt: TGTGCCAGTAGTATAGATAGATCGAGCGGGAGCGTCTTCTACTACAATGGGCAGTTCTTC
cdr3_aa: CASSIDRSSGSVFYYNGQFF

clone_size: NA
v_call: TRBV5-1
d_call: NA
cdr3_length: 14
j_call: TRBJ2-5
cdr3_nt: TGCGCCAGCAGCTTGACCAGCTCGGGGGAGACCCAGTACTTC
cdr3_aa: CASSLTSSGETQYF

clone_size: once
v_call: TRBV20-1
d_call: NA
cdr3_length: 17
j_call: TRBJ1-5
cdr3_nt: TGCAGTGCTACATTTGGCCAAAGGTTACGCACCGATCAGCCCCAGCATTTT
cdr3_aa: CSATFGQRLRTDQPQHF

clone_size: few
v_call: TRBV12-3/TRBV12-4
d_call: TRBD1
cdr3_length: 14
j_call: TRBJ2-5
cdr3_nt: TGTGCCAGCAGTTCCCAGGGGGCTTGGGAGACCCAGTACTTC
cdr3_aa: CASSSQGAWETQYF

clone_size: few
v_call: TRBV15
d_call: NA
cdr3_length: 13
j_call: TRBJ1-1
cdr3_nt: TGTGCCACCAGCAGAGATGGGTACACTGAAGCTTTCTTT
cdr3_aa: CATSRDGYTEAFF

clone_size: NA
v_call: TRBV3-1
d_call: TRBD2
cdr3_length: 13
j_call: TRBJ2-1
cdr3_nt: TGTGCCAGCAACGGGAGGGCCGGGAGTGAGCAGTTCTTC
cdr3_aa: CASNGRAGSEQFF

clone_size: NA
v_call: TRBV5-1
d_call: TRBD2
cdr3_length: 15
j_call: TRBJ2-1
cdr3_nt: TGCGCCAGCAGCCCGGAGCTGGCTAGCGGGAGGGAGCAGTTCTTC
cdr3_aa: CASSPELASGREQFF

clone_size: NA
v_call: TRBV5-1
d_call: NA
cdr3_length: 13
j_call: TRBJ2-1
cdr3_nt: TGCGCCAGCAGCGACTTTACGACAAGTGAGCAGTTCTTC
cdr3_aa: CASSDFTTSEQFF

clone_size: few
v_call: TRBV15
d_call: NA
cdr3_length: 16
j_call: TRBJ2-7
cdr3_nt: TGTGCCACCAGCAGAGTGGTGGGACAACCTTACGAGCAGCAGTACTTC
cdr3_aa: CATSRVVGQPYEQQYF

clone_size: NA
v_call: TRBV7-2
d_call: TRBD2
cdr3_length: 16
j_call: TRBJ2-4
cdr3_nt: TGTGCCAGCAGCCTAGGACCAAGCGGGAGAAAAAACATTCAGTACTTC
cdr3_aa: CASSLGPSGRKNIQYF

clone_size: few
v_call: TRBV28
d_call: NA
cdr3_length: 15
j_call: TRBJ2-1
cdr3_nt: TGTGCCAGCACCCTCAAGGTCGCACCCTACAATGAGCAGTTCTTC
cdr3_aa: CASTLKVAPYNEQFF

clone_size: few
v_call: TRBV5-1
d_call: NA
cdr3_length: 15
j_call: TRBJ2-3
cdr3_nt: TGCGCCAGCAGCCCGCGGACAGGGAGGGCAGATACGCAGTATTTT
cdr3_aa: CASSPRTGRADTQYF

clone_size: NA
v_call: TRBV20-1
d_call: TRBD2
cdr3_length: 14
j_call: TRBJ2-1
cdr3_nt: TGCAGTGCCAGACCGACTAGCGGGAGACATGAGCAGTTCTTC
cdr3_aa: CSARPTSGRHEQFF

clone_size: few
v_call: TRBV9
d_call: TRBD1
cdr3_length: 15
j_call: TRBJ1-1
cdr3_nt: TGTGCCAGCAGCGTAGTCACAGGGGGCGGCACTGAAGCTTTCTTT
cdr3_aa: CASSVVTGGGTEAFF

clone_size: NA
v_call: TRBV7-8
d_call: TRBD2
cdr3_length: 18
j_call: TRBJ2-7
cdr3_nt: TGTGCCAGCAGCTTACTGAGGACTAGCGGGGGCCCTAAGTACGAGCAGTACTTC
cdr3_aa: CASSLLRTSGGPKYEQYF

clone_size: few
v_call: TRBV24-1
d_call: NA
cdr3_length: 12
j_call: TRBJ2-3
cdr3_nt: TGTGCCACCAGTGTACTAGGGGATACGCAGTATTTT
cdr3_aa: CATSVLGDTQYF

clone_size: NA
v_call: TRBV5-1
d_call: TRBD2
cdr3_length: 15
j_call: TRBJ2-3
cdr3_nt: TGCGCCAGCAGCTTTACTAGCGGGAGTTCAGATACGCAGTATTTT
cdr3_aa: CASSFTSGSSDTQYF

clone_size: NA
v_call: TRBV4-1
d_call: NA
cdr3_length: 13
j_call: TRBJ2-7
cdr3_nt: TGCGCCAGCAGCCAAGGGGACGGCTACGAGCAGTACTTC
cdr3_aa: CASSQGDGYEQYF

clone_size: NA
v_call: TRBV6-5
d_call: NA
cdr3_length: 13
j_call: TRBJ2-5
cdr3_nt: TGTGCCAGCAGTTACTCGAACAAAGAGACCCAGTACTTC
cdr3_aa: CASSYSNKETQYF

clone_size: NA
v_call: TRBV5-5
d_call: NA
cdr3_length: 13
j_call: TRBJ1-1
cdr3_nt: TGTGCCAGCAGCTTGGCGGGGTGGACTGAAGCTTTCTTT
cdr3_aa: CASSLAGWTEAFF

clone_size: NA
v_call: TRBV7-9
d_call: NA
cdr3_length: 14
j_call: TRBJ2-1
cdr3_nt: TGTGCCAGCAGCTTACTGCGGGATGACAATGAGCAGTTCTTC
cdr3_aa: CASSLLRDDNEQFF